Following are 17 T cell receptor beta chains from one sample sequenced in a study of T cells after yellow fever vaccination. One entry per CDR3 protein results from TCRdb running MiXCR on the 5' RACE reads. Of hundreds of thousands of distinct CDR3 sequences detected, roughly a sixth appear once; the ten largest clones hold over 15%. This specimen was PBMCs, taken before the yellow fever booster vaccination. The receptors come from a man between 18 and 35 years old who received the YFV17D yellow fever vaccine.

The J gene is TRBJ2-5, the V gene TRBV7-9, with 8 bases identical to TRBD1. V gave up 4 bases and J gave up 5 bases; unmatched junction bases: 9. CDR1 and CDR2 from the germline V gene are SEHNR and FQNEAQ (reference sequence). The CDR3 is 15 amino acids. CDR3 protein: CASSSGPRGQETQYF. For the CDR3, the DNA is TGTGCCAGCAGCTCCGGGCCCAGGGGGCAGGAGACCCAGTACTTC.

This clonotype came up a few times. V usage is TRBV11-1 and J usage is TRBJ2-3; D may be TRBD1 (5 bases). Trimming cost V 3 bases and J 2 bases, with 12 bases left between them. This CDR3 spans 15 amino acids. Per germline, CDR1 SGHAT and CDR2 FQDESV (reference sequence). CDR3 bases: TGTGCCAGCAGCTTGTACAGGATCCCCACAGATACGCAGTATTTT. Translating it yields CASSLYRIPTDTQYF.

This clonotype was recorded many times. J is TRBJ2-3 and V is TRBV3-1, with D unclear. Trimming removed 0 bases at V and 2 bases at J, with 9 bases between. The CDR3 sequence is 15 residues long. Germline V gene lookup returns CDR1 LGHDT and CDR2 YNNKEL (reference sequence). The CDR3 DNA follows: TGTGCCAGCAGCCAAGAGTGGAAGGACACAGATACGCAGTATTTT. Its protein is CASSQEWKDTDTQYF.

This clonotype was counted between two and nine times. The chain carries TRBV6-5 and TRBJ1-4; TRBD1 agrees at 8 bases. V gave up 6 bases and J gave up 7 bases; unmatched junction bases: 7. CDR1 is MNHEY and CDR2 is SVGAGI in the germline V gene. The CDR3 totals 14 residues. CDR3 in amino acids: CASSPTGAVEKLFF. The CDR3 DNA follows: TGTGCCAGCAGCCCGACAGGGGCGGTTGAAAAACTGTTTTTT.

Only a few counts were recorded for this clonotype. CDR3 DNA: TGTGCCAGCAGTTATACTCCTAGGGAGACCTACGAGCAGTACGTC. Its protein product is CASSYTPRETYEQYV. V and J are TRBV6-6 and TRBJ2-7, with D possibly TRBD2 on 5 matching bases. CDR3 length equals 15 residues. Between the trimmed V and J ends, which lost 3 bases and 2 bases, there was a span of 14 bases. CDR1 MNHNY and CDR2 SVGAGI come from the germline V gene (reference sequence).

The chain joins TRBV20-1 to TRBJ2-5; D is possibly TRBD2 (6 bases). From germline, CDR1 is DFQATT and CDR2 SNEGSKA (reference sequence). The CDR3 consists of 15 residues. Trimming removed 7 bases from V and 2 bases from J, with 20 bases in between. CDR3 in amino acids: CSVREGGGAQETQYF. As DNA, the CDR3 is TGCAGTGTTAGGGAAGGCGGCGGGGCACAAGAGACCCAGTACTTC.

This clonotype was recorded many times. The chain recombines TRBV7-8 with TRBJ2-1; the match to TRBD1 covers 7 bases. This CDR3 is built from 15 residues. CDR1 SGHVS and CDR2 FQNEAQ come from the germline V gene. V shed 3 bases, J shed 4 bases, and the junction held 6 bases outside the gene matches. CDR3 in amino acids: CASSLERTGYNEQFF. The CDR3 region has the DNA TGTGCCAGCAGCTTGGAAAGGACAGGTTACAATGAGCAGTTCTTC.

This clonotype was found a few times. This chain links TRBV7-2 with TRBJ2-5, with a possible D match to TRBD2 (6 bases). CDR3 length: 15 residues. CDR1 is SGHTA, CDR2 FQGNSA, per germline. The V end was cut by 7 bases, the J end by 5 bases, with 20 bases between. CDR3 DNA sequence: TGTGCCAGCAACCGATGGGGCGGGGAAGAGGAGACCCAGTACTTC. Protein product: CASNRWGGEEETQYF.

For the CDR3, the DNA is TGTGCCAGCAGTTTAAGATCTGCTAACTATGGCTACACCTTC. Translated, it gives CASSLRSANYGYTF. The chain recombines TRBV12-3 or TRBV12-4 with TRBJ1-2; D unclear. Between the trimmed V and J ends, which lost 2 bases and 0 bases, there was a span of 7 bases. The CDR3 is 14 residues long.

This clonotype has a handful of counts. The chain uses TRBV7-2 and TRBJ2-1; 10 nucleotides agree with TRBD2. This CDR3 has 18 residues. Germline lookup yields CDR1 SGHTA and CDR2 FQGNSA. The V gene end was trimmed by 1 base and the J gene end by 7 bases; junction bases not matched to a gene: 13. CDR3 protein: CASSLVYAERGGGNEQFF. For the CDR3, the DNA is TGTGCCAGCAGCTTAGTCTATGCGGAGCGGGGGGGCGGTAATGAGCAGTTCTTC.

This clonotype showed up just a few times. The chain uses TRBV7-2 and TRBJ2-1; no reliable D call. The CDR3 runs 11 residues. Germline V CDR1 and CDR2: SGHTA, FQGNSA. V shed 5 bases and J shed 9 bases, with 8 bases lying between them. CDR3 coding DNA: TGTGCCAGCAGCATTAGAGGTGAGCAGTTCTTC. Translation: CASSIRGEQFF.

Only a few counts were recorded for this clonotype. The chain is built from TRBV5-1 and TRBJ2-2; D may be TRBD2 (6 bases). CDR1 and CDR2 from the germline V gene are SGHRS and YFSETQ. The CDR3 is made up of 17 amino acids. Trimming took 1 base from V and 5 from J, leaving 18 bases between them. CDR3 region: CASSLPRDLGVTGELFF. In nucleotides, the CDR3 is TGCGCCAGCAGCTTGCCGCGGGACCTCGGAGTGACCGGGGAGCTGTTTTTT.

This clonotype appeared a few times. The chain uses TRBV25-1 and TRBJ1-5, with unresolved D. CDR3 length equals 13 residues. Germline values: CDR1 MGHDK, CDR2 SYGVNS. V lost 1 base and J lost 6, with 7 bases in between. CDR3 residues: CASSESGSQPQHF. CDR3 sequence (DNA): TGTGCCAGCAGTGAATCGGGAAGTCAGCCCCAGCATTTT. The variable domain in full, with the rest retrieved from reference TRBV25-1 and TRBJ1-5, is EADIYQTPRYLVIGTGKKITLECSQTMGHDKMYWYQQDPGMELHLIHYSYGVNSTEKGDLSSESTVSRIRTEHFPLTLESARPSHTSQYLCASSESGSQPQHFGDGTRLSIL.

The J gene is TRBJ1-2, the V gene TRBV6-5, with TRBD1 as a possible D gene (5 bases). This CDR3 is 13 amino acids long. The ends were cut back, 5 bases at V and 3 bases at J, with 10 bases in the middle. The germline gives CDR1 MNHEY, CDR2 SVGAGI. The CDR3 here is CASSTTTDYGYTF. DNA of the CDR3: TGTGCCAGCAGTACCACGACAGACTATGGCTACACCTTC.

The sample holds many counts of this clonotype. The rearrangement links TRBV7-2 to TRBJ2-7; D gene ambiguous. Looked up from germline, CDR1 is SGHTA and CDR2 is FQGNSA. Deletions cut 1 base from V and 6 bases from J, with 10 bases between. There are 13 residues in the CDR3. The CDR3 protein is CASSLVVGLEQYF. The DNA for the CDR3 is TGTGCCAGCAGCTTAGTGGTAGGCCTCGAGCAGTACTTC.

V usage is TRBV23-1 and J usage is TRBJ2-2, with 9 bases aligning to TRBD1. Being an ORF, TRBV23-1 has a function that is uncertain. This CDR3 region has 16 residues. With V trimmed by 2 bases and J by 0 bases, 1 base remained unmatched. The CDR3 bases are TGCGCCAGCAGTCAAGGGACAGGGCCGAACACCGGGGAGCTGTTTTTT. Translating it yields CASSQGTGPNTGELFF.

This clonotype was seen only a few times. V and J are TRBV27 and TRBJ1-2; the match to TRBD1 covers 9 bases. The germline V gene has CDR1 MNHEY and CDR2 SMNVEV (reference sequence). This CDR3 has 18 amino acids. After removal of 8 bases from V and 4 bases from J, the junction contained 20 bases not matched to a gene. This CDR3 reads CASSGDRVGRPTLYGYTF. The DNA for the CDR3 is TGTGCCAGCTCCGGGGACAGGGTTGGAAGGCCCACGCTCTATGGCTACACCTTC.